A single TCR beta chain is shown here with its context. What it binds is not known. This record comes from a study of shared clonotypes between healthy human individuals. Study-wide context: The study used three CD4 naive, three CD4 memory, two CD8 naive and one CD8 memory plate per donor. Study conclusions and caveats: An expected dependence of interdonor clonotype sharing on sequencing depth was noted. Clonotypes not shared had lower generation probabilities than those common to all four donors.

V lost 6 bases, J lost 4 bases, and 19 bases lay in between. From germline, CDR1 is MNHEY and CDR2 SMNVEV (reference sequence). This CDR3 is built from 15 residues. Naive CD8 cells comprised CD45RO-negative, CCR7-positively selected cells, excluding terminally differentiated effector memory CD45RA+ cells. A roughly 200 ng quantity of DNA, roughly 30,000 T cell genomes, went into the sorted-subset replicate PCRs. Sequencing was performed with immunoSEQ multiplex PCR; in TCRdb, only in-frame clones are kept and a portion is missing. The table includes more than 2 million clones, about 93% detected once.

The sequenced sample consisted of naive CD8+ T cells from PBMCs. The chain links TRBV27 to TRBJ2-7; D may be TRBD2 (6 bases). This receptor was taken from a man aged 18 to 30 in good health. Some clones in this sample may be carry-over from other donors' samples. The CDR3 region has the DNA TGTGCCAGCAGCCCCCCCCCGCGGGGTAGGTACGAGCAGTACTTC. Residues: CASSPPPRGRYEQYF.